This entry lists 19 T cell receptor beta chains sequenced from one sample in a study of cytotoxic CD8 clonotypes in ibrutinib-treated CLL. Using immunoSEQ multiplex PCR, the repertoire was profiled, and TCRdb retains in-frame clones only, with some absent. The sample contains over 100,000 clones, around 85% of which appear only once. The sequences come from PBMCs, collected after 24 months of ibrutinib treatment. Receptors were obtained from a human donor with chronic lymphocytic leukemia.

In the case of this clone: Its ends do not fully match the called genes, so a read error is possible. The J gene is TRBJ2-7, the V gene TRBV20-1; 12 nucleotides align to TRBD2. CDR3 length: 11 amino acids. The germline CDR1 and CDR2 sequences are DFQATT and SNEGSKA (reference sequence). CDR3 amino acids: CSAWRLAGDPF. CDR3 DNA: TGCAGTGCTTGGCGACTAGCGGGGGATCCCTTC.

This clone was counted a few times. V usage is TRBV7-9 and J usage is TRBJ2-7; D unclear. Germline values: CDR1 SEHNR, CDR2 FQNEAQ (reference sequence). V was trimmed by 1 base and J by 2 bases, leaving 6 bases between them. The CDR3 is 13 residues long. CDR3 sequence: CASSLGQPYEQYF. As DNA, the CDR3 is TGTGCCAGCAGCTTAGGGCAGCCCTACGAGCAGTACTTC.

The chain carries TRBV10-1 and TRBJ2-2; TRBD1 aligns across 8 bases. CDR1 is WNHNN and CDR2 is SYGVQD in the germline V gene (reference sequence). The CDR3 has 12 residues. V was clipped by 9 bases and J by 7 bases; unmatched bases: 4. The CDR3 protein is CARDRGRGELFF. The CDR3 nucleotides are TGCGCCAGAGACAGGGGACGCGGGGAGCTGTTTTTT.

In its sample, this clone was seen a few times. The V call is TRBV10-3, the J call TRBJ2-7, with TRBD1 matching over 7 bases. Germline V gene data show CDR1 as ENHRY and CDR2 as SYGVKD. The CDR3 loop spans 17 amino acids. After removal of 3 bases from V and 1 base from J, the junction contained 12 bases not matched to a gene. The CDR3 loop reads CAISDYSVRDRSYEQYF. As DNA, the CDR3 is TGTGCCATCAGTGATTATAGTGTAAGGGACAGATCCTACGAGCAGTACTTC.

This chain connects TRBV7-2 to TRBJ1-5; D gene ambiguous. V lost 5 bases and J 8 bases, leaving 13 bases between the germline ends. Germline lookup yields CDR1 SGHTA and CDR2 FQGNSA. CDR3 length: 13 amino acids. CDR3 coding DNA: TGTGCCAGCAGCCCCCAAGGCACTGAGCCCCAGCATTTT. Its translation is CASSPQGTEPQHF. Supplemented by reference TRBV7-2 and TRBJ1-5, the full variable domain reads GAGVSQSPSNKVTEKGKDVELRCDPISGHTALYWYRQSLGQGLEFLIYFQGNSAPDKSGLPSDRFSAERTGGSVSTLTIQRTQQEDSAVYLCASSPQGTEPQHFGDGTRLSIL.

In the case of this clone: One end of the junction varies from germline; a read error may be responsible. The chain links TRBV10-3 to TRBJ2-5, with no clear D. This CDR3 comprises 14 residues. Germline V gene data show CDR1 as ENHRY and CDR2 as SYGVKD. The CDR3 sequence: CASSYSKGQETQYF. The CDR3 DNA is TGTGCCAGCAGTTACAGCAAGGGCCAAGAGACCCAGTACTTC.

The chain employs TRBV18 and TRBJ1-2; D not certain. V was trimmed by 2 bases and J by 4 bases, leaving 5 bases between them. Germline values: CDR1 KGHSH, CDR2 LQKENI. The CDR3 has 12 amino acids. The CDR3 nucleotides read TGTGCCAGCTCACCAAACTCCTATGGCTACACCTTC. It encodes CASSPNSYGYTF.

CDR3 bases: TGTGCCAGCAGTGTTAGGGTTCCCCAAGAGACCCAGTACTTC. This translates into CASSVRVPQETQYF. This chain links TRBV6-1 with TRBJ2-5; D not resolved. CDR3 length: 14 amino acids. Per germline, CDR1 MNHNS and CDR2 SASEGT. V was cut by 4 bases and J by 1 base, with 10 bases left in between.

As concerns this clone: Its ends do not fully match the called genes, so a read error is possible. This chain uses TRBV27 with TRBJ2-1, with TRBD2 identical over 14 bases. Germline CDR1 is MNHEY and CDR2 is SMNVEV (reference sequence). The CDR3 consists of 14 residues. The CDR3 DNA follows: TGTGCCAGCAGTCCTCGGACTAGCGGGGGGCTGGTTCTCTTC. Protein product: CASSPRTSGGLVLF.

As concerns this clone: The DNA is left out, because the CDR3 cannot be placed on it with certainty; the CDR3 is given as TCRdb lists it. V and J are TRBV21-1 and TRBJ1-2; the DNA was not used to check the table's D call, TRBD1. TRBV21-1 is assigned pseudogene status. The CDR3 contains 18 residues when both ends are counted. The CDR3 spells CASSKEVGQGSISYGYTF.

The V and J genes are TRBV2 and TRBJ2-1; 11 positions agree with TRBD2. The V gene end was trimmed by 2 bases and the J gene end by 2 bases; junction bases not matched to a gene: 8. Germline loops: CDR1 SNHLY, CDR2 FYNNEI. The CDR3 contains 18 residues. CDR3 region: CASSESDPGLAAYNEQFF. As DNA, the CDR3 is TGTGCCAGCAGTGAATCAGACCCGGGACTAGCGGCCTACAATGAGCAGTTCTTC.

This rearrangement joins TRBV25-1 to TRBJ1-2; D might be TRBD1 (5 bases). The CDR3 is made up of 13 amino acids. Germline V gene sequence: CDR1 MGHDK, CDR2 SYGVNS. V was trimmed by 0 bases and J by 6 bases, leaving 8 bases between them. CDR3 DNA: TGTGCCAGCAGTGAATACGGGGCGGATGGCTACACCTTC. It encodes CASSEYGADGYTF.

This clone was detected only once. The DNA for the CDR3 is TGCAGCGGGGACGGGCCTGAGCAGTTCTTC. Translating it yields CSGDGPEQFF. The chain joins TRBV29-1 to TRBJ2-1; D possibly matches TRBD1 or TRBD2 (5 bases each). The V end was cut by 7 bases, the J end by 9 bases, with 10 bases between. The length of the CDR3 is 10 residues. Germline V gene sequence: CDR1 SQVTM, CDR2 ANQGSEA.

The chain is built from TRBV20-1 and TRBJ2-1; D remains ambiguous. The CDR3 runs to 10 residues. Trimming removed 6 bases at V and 8 bases at J, with 8 bases between. Germline loops: CDR1 DFQATT, CDR2 SNEGSKA (reference sequence). The CDR3 loop is CSAYRHEQFF. The CDR3 nucleotides read TGCAGTGCGTACCGCCATGAGCAGTTCTTC.

The chain is built from TRBV7-2 and TRBJ1-4; 7 positions match TRBD1. The germline CDR1 and CDR2 sequences are SGHTA and FQGNSA. V lost 5 bases and J lost 7; bases outside the gene matches: 10. The CDR3 consists of 15 residues. Written as DNA, the CDR3 is TGTGCCAGCAGCGCCCGACAGGGCGGCCGTGAAAAACTGTTTTTT. Translation gives CASSARQGGREKLFF.

CDR3 coding DNA: TGTGCCAGCAGCTTCTGGGACAGGCGGGACGAGCAGTACTTC. Amino acid sequence: CASSFWDRRDEQYF. The genes are TRBV5-8 and TRBJ2-7; 8 bases are shared with TRBD1. This CDR3 is 14 amino acids long. Germline V gene data show CDR1 as SGHTS and CDR2 as YDEGEE. V lost 2 bases to trimming and J lost 5 bases; unmatched junction nucleotides: 6.

This chain connects TRBV4-1 to TRBJ2-3, with 8 bases that match TRBD2. Germline V gives CDR1 MGHRA, CDR2 YSYEKL. Losses at the gene ends were 0 bases for V and 3 bases for J; bases not matched to a gene: 8. This CDR3 has 17 residues. The CDR3 DNA follows: TGCGCCAGCAGCCAAGAGTGGGCTAGCGGGTCTACAGATACGCAGTATTTT. This codes for CASSQEWASGSTDTQYF.

The rearrangement uses TRBV7-2 and TRBJ1-6; D is uncertain. Trimming took 10 bases from V and 8 from J, leaving 15 bases between them. The CDR3 spans 13 residues. Germline V lookup: CDR1 SGHTA, CDR2 FQGNSA. Here the CDR3 reads CATRPPGDSPLHF. CDR3 DNA: TGTGCCACCAGGCCGCCGGGCGATTCACCCCTCCACTTT.

There are a few counts of this clone. This rearrangement joins TRBV15 to TRBJ2-1; 12 nucleotides match TRBD2. Trimming at V came to 7 bases and at J to 2 bases, leaving 12 bases not matched to a gene. Germline values: CDR1 LNHNV, CDR2 YYDKDF (reference sequence). This CDR3 contains 18 residues. This CDR3 is CATTLGGLAGGPYNEQFF. The CDR3 DNA reads as TGTGCCACCACTTTAGGGGGGCTAGCGGGAGGGCCCTACAATGAGCAGTTCTTC.